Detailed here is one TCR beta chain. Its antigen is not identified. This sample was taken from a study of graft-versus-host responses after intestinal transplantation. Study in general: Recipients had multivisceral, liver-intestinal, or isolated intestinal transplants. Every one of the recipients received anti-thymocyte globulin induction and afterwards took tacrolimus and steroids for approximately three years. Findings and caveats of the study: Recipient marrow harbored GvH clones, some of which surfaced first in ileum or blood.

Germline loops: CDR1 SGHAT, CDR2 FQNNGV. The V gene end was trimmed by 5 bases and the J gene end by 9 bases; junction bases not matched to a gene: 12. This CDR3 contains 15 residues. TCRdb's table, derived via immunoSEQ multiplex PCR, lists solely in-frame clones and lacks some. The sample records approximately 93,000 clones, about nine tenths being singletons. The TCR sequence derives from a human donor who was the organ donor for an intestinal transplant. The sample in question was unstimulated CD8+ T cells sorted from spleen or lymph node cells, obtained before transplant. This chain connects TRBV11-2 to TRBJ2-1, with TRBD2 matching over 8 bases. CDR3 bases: TGTGCCAGCAGCCTCGGGGGGGACCGCCAGAGTGAGCAGTTCTTC. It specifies CASSLGGDRQSEQFF.